The TCR beta chain described here comes from a study of regulatory and conventional T cells in RAG deficiency. The germline gives CDR1 ENHRY, CDR2 SYGVKD. Trimming took 10 bases from V and 3 from J, leaving 4 bases between them. The CDR3 contains 9 residues. Regulatory T cells were sorted from blood as CD4+ CD25-high CD127-low cells. On this clone itself: The antigen is undetermined.

The repertoire was sequenced with immunoSEQ multiplex PCR; TCRdb's copy has only in-frame clones and lacks some. The sample contains about 7,700 clones, approximately 95% of which appear only once. Study outcomes and limitations: Omenn syndrome and CID/AS patients had around 100-fold fewer unique Treg TCR beta sequences, versus 8 to 10-fold elsewhere. Omenn CD25-high CD127-low cells may be activated cells, not true Tregs. Patient subsets had shorter CDR3s; Omenn Treg-Tconv overlap exceeded 90%.

These same records also appear under a second study, on regulatory T cells. From that paper: Primers: 52 TRBV forward and 13 TRBJ reverse. Skewed V and J usage and few unique V-J pairs marked patient repertoires, most in Tregs.

The chain carries TRBV10-3 and TRBJ2-7; D call uncertain. The sequence derives from a human donor in good health. Sequencing input: CD127- CD25+ CD4+ Tregs sorted from blood. This chain's CDR3 is CATGYEQYF. CDR3 nucleotides: TGTGCCACCGGCTACGAGCAGTACTTC.